The clone carrying this TCR beta chain has only one observation. As yet, its antigen is unknown. All the people who gave samples were healthy bone marrow donors. These data originate in a study of cytomegalovirus exposure and HLA in healthy donors. Study-wide results and caveats: Later work showed greater clonal expansion in HLA-associated TCR beta chains than in equally common others. Only CMV serostatus was available as immune exposure information.

It was with 60 Vbeta and 13 Jbeta primers that the PCR ran. Sequencing was performed with immunoSEQ multiplex PCR; in TCRdb, only in-frame clones are kept and a portion is missing. Of about 130,000 clones listed, roughly 68% are singletons. Trimming removed 4 bases from V and 5 bases from J; junction bases left unmatched: 3. This CDR3 has 13 amino acids. Germline assignment: CDR1 SGHDT and CDR2 YYEEEE. Sequenced sample: PBMCs. This sequence originates from a woman in her fifties or sixties in good health and CMV-seropositive. This chain uses TRBV5-6 with TRBJ2-1, with 7 bases identical to TRBD1. Written as DNA, the CDR3 is TGTGCCAGCAGCAGACAGGGCGACAATGAGCAGTTCTTC. Protein product: CASSRQGDNEQFF.